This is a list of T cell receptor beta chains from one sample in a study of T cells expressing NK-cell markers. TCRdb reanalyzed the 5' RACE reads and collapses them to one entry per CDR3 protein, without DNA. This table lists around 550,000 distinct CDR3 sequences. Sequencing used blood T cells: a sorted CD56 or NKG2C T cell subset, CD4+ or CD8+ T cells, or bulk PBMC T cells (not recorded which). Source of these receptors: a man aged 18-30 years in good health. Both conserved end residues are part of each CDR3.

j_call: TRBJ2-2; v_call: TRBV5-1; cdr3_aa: CASSPLGQVANTGELFF
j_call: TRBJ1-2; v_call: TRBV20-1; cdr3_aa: CSARDISGGRGLVVEGYTF
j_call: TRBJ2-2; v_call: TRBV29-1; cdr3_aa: CSVGINGELFF
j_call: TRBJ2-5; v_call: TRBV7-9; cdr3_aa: CASEDRGSRETQYF
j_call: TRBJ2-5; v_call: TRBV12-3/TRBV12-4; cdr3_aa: CASSLAHRQGETQYF
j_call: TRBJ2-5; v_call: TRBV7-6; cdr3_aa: CASSLANSAYQETQYF
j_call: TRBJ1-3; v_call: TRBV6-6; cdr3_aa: CASGKAAGNTIYF
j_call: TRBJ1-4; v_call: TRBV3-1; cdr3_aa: CATGSGTGDEKLFF
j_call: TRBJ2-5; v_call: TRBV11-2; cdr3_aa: CASSLRLLAGETQYF
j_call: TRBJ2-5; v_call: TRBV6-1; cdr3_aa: CASRLLETQYF
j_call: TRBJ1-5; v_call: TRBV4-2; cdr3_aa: CASSQGMRGSNQPQHF
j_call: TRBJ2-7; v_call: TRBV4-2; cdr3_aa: CASSQDRTGRYEQYF
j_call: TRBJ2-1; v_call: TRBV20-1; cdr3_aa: CSAQPGQGGNEQFF
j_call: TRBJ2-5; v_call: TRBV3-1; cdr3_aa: CASSHRQIQETQYF
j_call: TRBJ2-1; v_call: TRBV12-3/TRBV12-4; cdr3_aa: CASSDLASFYNEQFF
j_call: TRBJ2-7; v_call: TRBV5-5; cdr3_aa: CASSSTSGSYYEQYF
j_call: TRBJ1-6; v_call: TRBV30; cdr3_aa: CAWTANSPLHF
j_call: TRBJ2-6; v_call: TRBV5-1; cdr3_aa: CASSPTPGTGGSGANVLTF
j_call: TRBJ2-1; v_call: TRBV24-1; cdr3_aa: CATSAPAGVGRNEQFF
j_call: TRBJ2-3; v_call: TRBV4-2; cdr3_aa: CASARSGSGTDTQYF
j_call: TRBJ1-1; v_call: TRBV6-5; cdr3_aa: CASSPNRARAFF
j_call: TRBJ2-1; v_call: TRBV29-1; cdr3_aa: CSVIGQGYNEQFF
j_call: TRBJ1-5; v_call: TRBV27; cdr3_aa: CASSLSPGDQPQHF
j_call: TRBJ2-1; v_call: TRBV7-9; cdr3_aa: CASPGASTDNEQFF
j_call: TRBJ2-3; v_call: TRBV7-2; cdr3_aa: CASSLLNSGKQDTQYF
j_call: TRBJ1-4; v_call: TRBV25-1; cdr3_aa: CASSELWPGEKLFF
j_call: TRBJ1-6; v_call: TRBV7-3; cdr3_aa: CASSLKTGASPLHF
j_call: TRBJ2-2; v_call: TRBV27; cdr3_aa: CASTVTSGRIRTGELFF
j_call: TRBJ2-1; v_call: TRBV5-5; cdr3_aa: CASSLGTSGRRLDNEQFF
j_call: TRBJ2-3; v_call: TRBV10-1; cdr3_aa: CASSVRASGRTDTQYF
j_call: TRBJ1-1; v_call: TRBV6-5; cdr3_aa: CASSYRPGGKTEAFF
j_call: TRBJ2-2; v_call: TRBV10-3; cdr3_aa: CAISEDPPNTGELFF
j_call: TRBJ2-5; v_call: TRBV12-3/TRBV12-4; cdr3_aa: CASGTTSETQYF
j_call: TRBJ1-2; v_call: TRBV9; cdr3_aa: CASSGEQGPYGYTF
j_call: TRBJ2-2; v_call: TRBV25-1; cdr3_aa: CASSELFGLAGVGELFF
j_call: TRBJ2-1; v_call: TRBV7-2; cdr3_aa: CASSLAAQGAGNEQFF
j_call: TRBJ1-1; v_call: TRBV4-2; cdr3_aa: CASRPGPLNTEAFF
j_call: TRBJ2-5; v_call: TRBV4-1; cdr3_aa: CASSRTLRETQYF
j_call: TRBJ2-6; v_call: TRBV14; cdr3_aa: CASSPRDRLAGANVLTF
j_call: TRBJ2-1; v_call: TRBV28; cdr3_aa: CASSLPGLEALF
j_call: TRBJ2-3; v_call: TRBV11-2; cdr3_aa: CASRGLAGVADTQYF
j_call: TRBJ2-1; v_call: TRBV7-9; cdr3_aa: CASSPSRGRSSYNEQFF
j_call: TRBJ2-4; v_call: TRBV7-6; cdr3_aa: CASSDGTSGLAKNIQYF
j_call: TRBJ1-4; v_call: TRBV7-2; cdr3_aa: CASSLGLPGNEKLFF
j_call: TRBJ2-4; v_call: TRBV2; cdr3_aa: CASTPQGAKNIQYF
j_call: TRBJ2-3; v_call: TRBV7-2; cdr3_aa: CASSLPGRRRTDTQYF
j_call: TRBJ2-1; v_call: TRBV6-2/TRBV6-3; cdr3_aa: CASSTDRVGFNEQFF
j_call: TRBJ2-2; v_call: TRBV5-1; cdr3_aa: CASSLETSSRTGELFF
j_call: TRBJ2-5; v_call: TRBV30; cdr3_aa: CAWRGSGLIETQYF
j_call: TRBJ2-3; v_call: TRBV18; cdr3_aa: CASSPVGDTQYF
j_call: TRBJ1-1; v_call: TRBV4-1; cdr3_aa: CASSQGGGRAEAFF
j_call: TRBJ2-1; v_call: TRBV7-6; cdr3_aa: CASSFSSAENEQFF
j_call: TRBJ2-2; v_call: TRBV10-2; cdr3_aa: CASYKSENTGELFF
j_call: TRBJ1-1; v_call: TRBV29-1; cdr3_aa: CSVEGEGQHITEAFF
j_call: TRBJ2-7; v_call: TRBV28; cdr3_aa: CASSFVIGNYEQYF